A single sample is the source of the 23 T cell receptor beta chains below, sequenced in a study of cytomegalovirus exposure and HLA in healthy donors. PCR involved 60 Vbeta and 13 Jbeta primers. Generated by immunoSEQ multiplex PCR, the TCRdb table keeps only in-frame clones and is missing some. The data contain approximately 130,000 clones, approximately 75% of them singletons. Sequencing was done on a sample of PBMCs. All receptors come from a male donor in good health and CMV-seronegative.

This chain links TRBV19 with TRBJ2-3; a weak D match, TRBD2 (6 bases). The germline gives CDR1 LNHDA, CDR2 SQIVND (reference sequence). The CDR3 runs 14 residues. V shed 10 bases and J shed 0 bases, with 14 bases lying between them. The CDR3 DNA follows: TGTGCCACCAGGAGGGACTCTAGCACAGATACGCAGTATTTT. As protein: CATRRDSSTDTQYF.

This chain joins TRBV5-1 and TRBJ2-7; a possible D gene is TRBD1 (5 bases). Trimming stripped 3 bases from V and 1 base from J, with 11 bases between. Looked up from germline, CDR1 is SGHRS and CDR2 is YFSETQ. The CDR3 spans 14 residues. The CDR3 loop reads CASSSDSYSYEQYF. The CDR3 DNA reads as TGCGCCAGCAGCTCCGACAGCTATTCCTACGAGCAGTACTTC.

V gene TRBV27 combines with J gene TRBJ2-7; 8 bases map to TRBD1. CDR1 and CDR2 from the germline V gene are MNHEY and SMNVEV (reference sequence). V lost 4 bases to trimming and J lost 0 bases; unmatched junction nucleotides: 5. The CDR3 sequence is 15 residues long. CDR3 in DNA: TGTGCCAGCAGTTCCCCAGGACAGGGCTCCTACGAGCAGTACTTC. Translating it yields CASSSPGQGSYEQYF.

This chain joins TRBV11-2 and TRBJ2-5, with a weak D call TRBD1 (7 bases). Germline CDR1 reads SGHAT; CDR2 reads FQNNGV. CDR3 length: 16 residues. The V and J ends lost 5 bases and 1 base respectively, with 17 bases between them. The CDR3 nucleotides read TGTGCCAGCAGCCCAAGGGCAGGGGGGTTCCAAGAGACCCAGTACTTC. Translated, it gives CASSPRAGGFQETQYF.

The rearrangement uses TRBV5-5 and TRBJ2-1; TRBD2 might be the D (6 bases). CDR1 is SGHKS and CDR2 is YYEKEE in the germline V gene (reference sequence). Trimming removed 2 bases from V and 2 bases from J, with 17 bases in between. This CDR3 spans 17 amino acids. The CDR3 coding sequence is TGTGCCAGCAGCTTACGGGCGGGCGGGGAGACCTACAATGAGCAGTTCTTC. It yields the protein CASSLRAGGETYNEQFF.

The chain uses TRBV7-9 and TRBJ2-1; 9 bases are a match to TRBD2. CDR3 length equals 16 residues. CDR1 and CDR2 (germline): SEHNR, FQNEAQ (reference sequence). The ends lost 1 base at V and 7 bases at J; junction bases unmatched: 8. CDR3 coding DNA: TGTGCCAGCAGCTTAGGCGGCGGGGGGGCTGGTAATGAGCAGTTCTTC. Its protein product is CASSLGGGGAGNEQFF. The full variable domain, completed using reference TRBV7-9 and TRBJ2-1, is DTGVSQNPRHKITKRGQNVTFRCDPISEHNRLYWYRQTLGQGPEFLTYFQNEAQLEKSRLLSDRFSAERPKGSFSTLEIQRTEQGDSAMYLCASSLGGGGAGNEQFFGPGTRLTVL.

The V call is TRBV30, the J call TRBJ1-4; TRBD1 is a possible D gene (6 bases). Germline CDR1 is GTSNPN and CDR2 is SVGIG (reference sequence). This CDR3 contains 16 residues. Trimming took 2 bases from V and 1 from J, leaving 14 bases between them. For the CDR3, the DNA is TGTGCCTGGAGTCGGGAGGAGGGGGTAACTAATGAAAAACTGTTTTTT. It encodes CAWSREEGVTNEKLFF.

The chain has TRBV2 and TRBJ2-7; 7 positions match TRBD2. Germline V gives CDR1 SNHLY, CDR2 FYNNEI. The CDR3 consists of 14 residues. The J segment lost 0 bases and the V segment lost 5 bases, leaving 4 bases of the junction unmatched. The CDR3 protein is CASSLAVVSYEQYF. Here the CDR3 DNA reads TGTGCCAGCAGTCTAGCGGTTGTCTCCTACGAGCAGTACTTC.

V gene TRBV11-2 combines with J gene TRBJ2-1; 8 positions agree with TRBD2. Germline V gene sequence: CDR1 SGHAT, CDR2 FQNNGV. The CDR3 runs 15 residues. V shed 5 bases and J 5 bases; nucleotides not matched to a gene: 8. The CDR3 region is CASSPPGLGDNEQFF. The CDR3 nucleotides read TGTGCCAGCAGCCCACCGGGACTAGGAGACAATGAGCAGTTCTTC.

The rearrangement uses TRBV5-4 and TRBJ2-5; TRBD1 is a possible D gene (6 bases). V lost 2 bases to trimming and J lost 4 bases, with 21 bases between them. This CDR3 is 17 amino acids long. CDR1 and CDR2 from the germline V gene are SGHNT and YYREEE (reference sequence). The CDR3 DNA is TGTGCCAGCAGCTTAAGTCAGACAGGTACCCAGGGAGAGACCCAGTACTTC. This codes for CASSLSQTGTQGETQYF.

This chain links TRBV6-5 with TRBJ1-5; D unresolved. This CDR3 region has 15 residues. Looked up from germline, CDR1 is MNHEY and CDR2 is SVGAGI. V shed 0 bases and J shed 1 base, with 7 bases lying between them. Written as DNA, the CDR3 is TGTGCCAGCAGTTACTCGAAACAGAGCAATCAGCCCCAGCATTTT. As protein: CASSYSKQSNQPQHF.

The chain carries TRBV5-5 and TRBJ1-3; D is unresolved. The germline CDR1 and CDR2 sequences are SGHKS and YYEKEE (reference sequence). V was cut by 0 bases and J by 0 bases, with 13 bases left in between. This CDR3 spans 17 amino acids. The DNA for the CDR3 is TGTGCCAGCAGCTTGGCCGGCAGGCCGAGCTCTGGAAACACCATATATTTT. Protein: CASSLAGRPSSGNTIYF. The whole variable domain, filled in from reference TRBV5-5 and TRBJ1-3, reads DAGVTQSPTHLIKTRGQQVTLRCSPISGHKSVSWYQQVLGQGPQFIFQYYEKEERGRGNFPDRFSARQFPNYSSELNVNALLLGDSALYLCASSLAGRPSSGNTIYFGEGSWLTVV.

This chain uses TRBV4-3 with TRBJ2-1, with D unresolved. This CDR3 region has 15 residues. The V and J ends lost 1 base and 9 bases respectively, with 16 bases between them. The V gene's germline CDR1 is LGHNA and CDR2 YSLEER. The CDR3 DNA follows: TGCGCCAGCAGCCAAGTCGGAGAGAGACTGGGTGAGCAGTTCTTC. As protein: CASSQVGERLGEQFF.

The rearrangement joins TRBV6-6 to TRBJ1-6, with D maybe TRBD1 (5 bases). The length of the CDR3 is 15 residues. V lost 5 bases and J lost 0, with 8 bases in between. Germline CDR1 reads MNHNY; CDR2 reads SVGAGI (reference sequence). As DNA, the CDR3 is TGTGCCAGCAGTCCCCAGGGCTCCTATAATTCACCCCTCCACTTT. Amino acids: CASSPQGSYNSPLHF.

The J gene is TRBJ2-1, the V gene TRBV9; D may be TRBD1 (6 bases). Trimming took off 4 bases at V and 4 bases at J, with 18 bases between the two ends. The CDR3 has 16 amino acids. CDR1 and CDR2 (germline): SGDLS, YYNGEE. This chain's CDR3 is CASSPRGGRGYNEQFF. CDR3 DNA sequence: TGTGCCAGCAGCCCTCGAGGGGGAAGGGGTTACAATGAGCAGTTCTTC.

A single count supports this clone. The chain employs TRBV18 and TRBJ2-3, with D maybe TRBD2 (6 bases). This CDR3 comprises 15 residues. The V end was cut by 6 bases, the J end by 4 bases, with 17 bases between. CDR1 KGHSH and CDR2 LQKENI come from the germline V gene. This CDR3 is CASSPELGGSDTQYF. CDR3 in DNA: TGTGCCAGCTCCCCGGAGTTGGGGGGATCAGATACGCAGTATTTT.

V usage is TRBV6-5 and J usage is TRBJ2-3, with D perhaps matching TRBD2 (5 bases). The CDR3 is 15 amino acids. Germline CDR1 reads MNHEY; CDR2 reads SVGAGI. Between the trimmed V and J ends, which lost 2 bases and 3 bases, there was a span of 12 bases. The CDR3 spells CASSYEGEWTDTQYF. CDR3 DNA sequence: TGTGCCAGCAGTTACGAGGGTGAATGGACAGATACGCAGTATTTT.

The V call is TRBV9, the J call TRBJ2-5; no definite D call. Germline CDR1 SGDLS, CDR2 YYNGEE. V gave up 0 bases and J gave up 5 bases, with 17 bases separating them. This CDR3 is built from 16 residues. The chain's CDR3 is CASSVAARLPFETQYF. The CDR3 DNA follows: TGTGCCAGCAGCGTAGCTGCCAGGCTACCTTTCGAGACCCAGTACTTC.

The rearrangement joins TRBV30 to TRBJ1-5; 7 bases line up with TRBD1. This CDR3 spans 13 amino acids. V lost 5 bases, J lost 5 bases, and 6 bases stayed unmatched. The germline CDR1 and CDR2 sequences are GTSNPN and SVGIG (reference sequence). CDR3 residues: CAWGRQGDQPQHF. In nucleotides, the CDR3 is TGTGCCTGGGGGCGACAGGGCGATCAGCCCCAGCATTTT.

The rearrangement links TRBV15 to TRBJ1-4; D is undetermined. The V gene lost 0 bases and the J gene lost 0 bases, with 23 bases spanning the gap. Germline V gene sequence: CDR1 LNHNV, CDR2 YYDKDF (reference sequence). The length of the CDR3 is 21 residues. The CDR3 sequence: CATSREVPRRLYYATNEKLFF. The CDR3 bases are TGTGCCACCAGCAGAGAGGTTCCGCGCCGCCTTTACTATGCAACTAATGAAAAACTGTTTTTT.

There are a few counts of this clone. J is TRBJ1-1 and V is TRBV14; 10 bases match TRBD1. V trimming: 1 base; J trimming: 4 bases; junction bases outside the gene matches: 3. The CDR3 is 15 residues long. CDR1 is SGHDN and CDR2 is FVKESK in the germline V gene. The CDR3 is CASSQVTGGFTEAFF. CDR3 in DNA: TGTGCCAGCAGCCAAGTGACAGGGGGCTTCACTGAAGCTTTCTTT. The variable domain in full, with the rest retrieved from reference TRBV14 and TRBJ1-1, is EAGVTQFPSHSVIEKGQTVTLRCDPISGHDNLYWYRRVMGKEIKFLLHFVKESKQDESGMPNNRFLAERTGGTYSTLKVQPAELEDSGVYFCASSQVTGGFTEAFFGQGTRLTVV.

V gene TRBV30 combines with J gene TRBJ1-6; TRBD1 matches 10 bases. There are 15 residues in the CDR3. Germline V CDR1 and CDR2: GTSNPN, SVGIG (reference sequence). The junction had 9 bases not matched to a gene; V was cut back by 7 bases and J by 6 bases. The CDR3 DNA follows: TGTGCCTTCCGGGACAGGGGTCCCTCTAATTCACCCCTCCACTTT. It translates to CAFRDRGPSNSPLHF.

The CDR3 nucleotides are TGTGCCAGCAGCTACCGCGGGACAGGGGGCGATGGCTACACCTTC. This translates into CASSYRGTGGDGYTF. The chain has TRBV9 and TRBJ1-2; 12 positions agree with TRBD1. The CDR3 totals 15 residues. Germline CDR1 reads SGDLS; CDR2 reads YYNGEE. Trimming at V came to 4 bases and at J to 6 bases, leaving 7 bases not matched to a gene.